The next 17 T cell receptor beta chains were all read from a single sample in a study of patients and donors after allogeneic stem cell transplantation. TCRdb re-analysed the RT-PCR reads in MiXCR, keeping a single row per CDR3 protein. The sample carries under 200,000 distinct CDR3 sequences, about 32% recorded once. Material for sequencing was blood, either unsorted or a sorted T cell fraction (not recorded which). Receptor source: a human donor who was either an allogeneic HSCT recipient or a stem cell or donor lymphocyte infusion donor (not recorded which). It is not recorded whose cells these are; they may come from a transplant donor.

This chain uses TRBV12-3 or TRBV12-4 with TRBJ2-1; perhaps TRBD2 as D (6 bases). This CDR3 has 15 amino acids. The V and J ends lost 5 bases and 2 bases respectively, with 13 bases between them. The chain's CDR3 is CASSPSLAPYNEQFF. CDR3 sequence (DNA): TGTGCCAGCAGTCCTAGCCTAGCGCCCTACAATGAGCAGTTCTTC.

The table lists this clonotype with a few counts. The chain has TRBV28 and TRBJ1-4; D uncertain. The CDR3 loop spans 15 amino acids. V was shortened by 6 bases and J by 7 bases, with 18 bases between the two germline ends. The germline CDR1 and CDR2 sequences are MDHEN and SYDVKM. In DNA, the CDR3 is TGTGCCAGCAGAACTCCCGGGTCTGGGAGTGAAAAACTGTTTTTT. It is translated as CASRTPGSGSEKLFF.

This chain joins TRBV2 and TRBJ1-6; TRBD1 might be the D (5 bases). Germline V CDR1 and CDR2: SNHLY, FYNNEI. V lost 5 bases and J lost 3, with 17 bases in between. This CDR3 has 17 amino acids. The CDR3 region has the DNA TGTGCCAGCAGTACTTTAGCGACAGCCCACTATAATTCACCCCTCCACTTT. Translating it yields CASSTLATAHYNSPLHF.

J is TRBJ2-1 and V is TRBV12-3 or TRBV12-4; 7 bases line up with TRBD1. This CDR3 region has 13 residues. V trimming: 3 bases; J trimming: 8 bases; junction bases outside the gene matches: 4. This CDR3 reads CASSFGTVDEQFF. CDR3 coding DNA: TGTGCCAGCAGTTTCGGGACAGTCGATGAGCAGTTCTTC.

The chain is built from TRBV4-3 and TRBJ2-5, with D hard to call. The CDR3 is 14 amino acids. V was pared by 1 base and J by 2 bases, with 8 bases between. Per the germline V gene, CDR1 is LGHNA and CDR2 is YSLEER. CDR3 in DNA: TGCGCCAGCAGCCAAGGTGTGCAGCAAGAGACCCAGTACTTC. The encoded protein is CASSQGVQQETQYF.

This clonotype was observed a handful of times. The chain joins TRBV7-9 to TRBJ1-1, with D perhaps TRBD1 (5 bases). CDR3 size: 14 residues. The V end lost 3 bases, the J end lost 7 bases, and 15 bases lay between the germline ends. The germline V gene encodes CDR1 SEHNR and CDR2 FQNEAQ (reference sequence). The CDR3 here is CASSFRAERSEAFF. CDR3 nucleotide sequence: TGTGCCAGCAGCTTCAGGGCCGAACGAAGTGAAGCTTTCTTT.

This clonotype was found a few times. This chain connects TRBV24-1 to TRBJ2-7; D perhaps matches TRBD1 (6 bases). Looked up from germline, CDR1 is KGHDR and CDR2 is SFDVKD. The CDR3 is 14 residues long. The V gene lost 8 bases and the J gene lost 4 bases, with 17 bases spanning the gap. CDR3 bases: TGTGCCACCATCGTAAGGGACACGACATACGAGCAGTACTTC. This translates into CATIVRDTTYEQYF.

This sequence joins TRBV7-8 and TRBJ2-1; 10 bases map to TRBD2. V shed 5 bases and J 9 bases; nucleotides not matched to a gene: 4. Looked up from germline, CDR1 is SGHVS and CDR2 is FQNEAQ. CDR3 length equals 13 residues. The CDR3 loop is CASSPRTSGEQFF. CDR3 in DNA: TGTGCCAGCAGCCCAAGGACTAGCGGTGAGCAGTTCTTC.

This clonotype was seen repeatedly, ten times or more. V is TRBV5-1 and J is TRBJ1-2; D remains ambiguous. The CDR3 spans 15 residues. Germline V gives CDR1 SGHRS, CDR2 YFSETQ. Trimming took 7 bases from V and 1 from J, leaving 17 bases between them. Here the CDR3 DNA reads TGCGCCAGCCGCCTCCTATGGGAACTTAACTATGGCTACACCTTC. As protein: CASRLLWELNYGYTF. The entire variable domain, with the rest obtained from reference TRBV5-1 and TRBJ1-2, is as follows: KAGVTQTPRYLIKTRGQQVTLSCSPISGHRSVSWYQQTPGQGLQFLFEYFSETQRNKGNFPGRFSGRQFSNSRSEMNVSTLELGDSALYLCASRLLWELNYGYTFGSGTRLTVV.

The V and J genes are TRBV24-1 and TRBJ2-5, with 9 bases identical to TRBD1. V trimming: 3 bases; J trimming: 4 bases; junction bases outside the gene matches: 5. CDR3 length: 15 residues. Germline CDR1 is KGHDR and CDR2 is SFDVKD. The CDR3 sequence is CATSDATGGGETQYF. For the CDR3, the DNA is TGTGCCACCAGTGATGCCACAGGGGGCGGAGAGACCCAGTACTTC.

The table lists this clonotype with a few counts. The V call is TRBV29-1, the J call TRBJ2-7, with a weak D call TRBD2 (6 bases). CDR1 is SQVTM, CDR2 ANQGSEA, per germline. The CDR3 has 11 residues. The V and J ends lost 6 bases and 1 base respectively, with 7 bases between them. The CDR3 nucleotides read TGCAGCGTAGGGACTTCCTACGAGCAGTACTTC. Its protein product is CSVGTSYEQYF.

The V gene is TRBV18, the J gene TRBJ2-7; unclear D gene. V lost 3 bases to trimming and J lost 0 bases, with 15 bases between them. This CDR3 contains 16 residues. Germline V lookup: CDR1 KGHSH, CDR2 LQKENI. CDR3 region: CASSPLEGVSSYEQYF. In DNA form, the CDR3 reads TGTGCCAGCTCACCTCTAGAAGGTGTGAGCTCCTACGAGCAGTACTTC.

The chain recombines TRBV4-2 with TRBJ2-6; no firm D call. CDR1 and CDR2 from the germline V gene are LGHNA and YNFKEQ. The CDR3 contains 17 residues. V gave up 0 bases and J gave up 0 bases, with 9 bases separating them. The CDR3 spells CASSQDRAGSGANVLTF. CDR3 sequence (DNA): TGTGCCAGCAGCCAAGATAGGGCAGGCTCTGGGGCCAACGTCCTGACTTTC.

The chain combines TRBV7-6 with TRBJ2-1; TRBD2 matches 11 bases. The CDR3 is 18 residues long. Trimming took 0 bases from V and 5 from J; bases not matched to a gene: 9. Germline V gives CDR1 SGHVS, CDR2 FNYEAQ. CDR3 nucleotides: TGTGCCAGCAGCTTAGCCCCCATGGTGACTAGCGGGGACAATGAGCAGTTCTTC. Its translation: CASSLAPMVTSGDNEQFF.

This clonotype was detected only a few times. The chain couples TRBV12-3 or TRBV12-4 to TRBJ2-1; maybe TRBD2 (5 bases). The germline V and J ends were trimmed by 6 bases and 10 bases, with 22 bases remaining between them. The CDR3 spans 15 residues. CDR3: CASSPFRGIHGEQFF. The CDR3 region has the DNA TGTGCCAGCAGCCCTTTTCGAGGGATTCATGGAGAGCAGTTCTTC.

This rearrangement joins TRBV5-1 to TRBJ1-6; a weak D match, TRBD1 (6 bases). This CDR3 is 15 amino acids long. CDR1 and CDR2 from the germline V gene are SGHRS and YFSETQ. V lost 3 bases to trimming and J lost 6 bases, with 13 bases between them. The CDR3 here is CASSWEQGGNSPLHF. The CDR3 bases are TGCGCCAGCAGCTGGGAACAGGGCGGTAATTCACCCCTCCACTTT.

The chain recombines TRBV24-1 with TRBJ2-7, with D unresolved. The CDR3 sequence is 14 residues long. CDR1 KGHDR and CDR2 SFDVKD come from the germline V gene. V gave up 2 bases and J gave up 3 bases, with 10 bases separating them. CDR3 nucleotide sequence: TGTGCCACCAGTGATTCCTCCGGCCTCTACGAGCAGTACTTC. It translates to CATSDSSGLYEQYF.